Listed below are T cell receptor beta chains from one sample, sequenced in a study of blood T cell repertoires in COVID-19. Profiled with immunoSEQ multiplex PCR; TCRdb holds only in-frame clones, not every one. The sample lists over 150,000 clones, around 73% occurring once. The sample was PBMCs or T cells enriched from blood (not recorded which). The source of these receptors is a woman aged 45-65 years who had recovered from COVID-19. Each CDR3 is given with its conserved first and last residue. D genes are given only for firm matches. Only some rows state a clone size, as once, few, many or a class for expanded clones.

v_gene	d_gene	abundance	j_gene	CDR3aa	CDR3nt
TRBV7-2	NA	many	TRBJ2-7	CASSPAYEQYF	TGTGCCAGCAGCCCGGCCTACGAGCAGTACTTC
TRBV6-5	NA	NA	TRBJ1-1	CASKFVGRETEAFF	TGTGCCAGCAAATTCGTCGGCCGGGAAACTGAAGCTTTCTTT
TRBV7-9	TRBD1	NA	TRBJ2-4	CASSLGNRGNIQYF	TGTGCCAGCAGCTTAGGGAACAGGGGTAACATTCAGTACTTC
TRBV10-3	NA	once	TRBJ2-4	CAMRRQGQNIQYF	TGTGCCATGCGAAGGCAGGGGCAAAACATTCAGTACTTC
TRBV30	NA	NA	TRBJ1-6	CAWTPGLGGYNSPLHF	TGTGCCTGGACCCCGGGACTTGGGGGTTATAATTCACCCCTCCACTTT
TRBV28	TRBD1	NA	TRBJ2-7	CASSAGGPYEQYF	TGTGCCAGCAGTGCAGGGGGACCCTACGAGCAGTACTTC
TRBV7-2	TRBD1	few	TRBJ1-1	CASSSQTGGTEAFF	TGTGCCAGCAGCTCCCAGACAGGGGGCACTGAAGCTTTCTTT
TRBV28	NA	NA	TRBJ1-2	CASSNPLYGYTF	TGTGCCAGCAGTAACCCACTTTATGGCTACACCTTC
TRBV28	TRBD1	NA	TRBJ1-2	CASSGQEGVWGYTF	TGTGCCAGCAGTGGACAGGAGGGAGTATGGGGCTACACCTTC
TRBV19	NA	NA	TRBJ2-5	CASSIDPQGRETQYF	TGTGCCAGTAGTATAGACCCGCAGGGCCGGGAGACCCAGTACTTC
TRBV19	NA	NA	TRBJ2-2	CASSNFNRRTGELFF	TGTGCCAGTAGTAACTTCAACCGTCGCACCGGGGAGCTGTTTTTT
TRBV5-1	TRBD1	few	TRBJ1-2	CASSETGFNYGYTF	TGCGCCAGCAGCGAGACAGGGTTTAACTATGGCTACACCTTC
TRBV28	TRBD2	NA	TRBJ2-7	CASSNLGVREGQSYEQYF	TGTGCCAGCAGTAACCTCGGGGTGCGGGAGGGCCAATCCTACGAGCAGTACTTC
TRBV6-4	TRBD2	NA	TRBJ2-2	CASSGTSTGELFF	TGTGCCAGCAGTGGGACTAGCACCGGGGAGCTGTTTTTT
TRBV7-9	TRBD1	NA	TRBJ2-3	CASSPTSGTGGDAQYF	TGTGCCAGCAGCCCGACTTCTGGGACAGGGGGAGATGCGCAGTATTTT
TRBV5-1	NA	NA	TRBJ2-7	CASSLTPGQGGEQYF	TGCGCCAGCAGCTTGACCCCCGGACAGGGAGGGGAGCAGTACTTC